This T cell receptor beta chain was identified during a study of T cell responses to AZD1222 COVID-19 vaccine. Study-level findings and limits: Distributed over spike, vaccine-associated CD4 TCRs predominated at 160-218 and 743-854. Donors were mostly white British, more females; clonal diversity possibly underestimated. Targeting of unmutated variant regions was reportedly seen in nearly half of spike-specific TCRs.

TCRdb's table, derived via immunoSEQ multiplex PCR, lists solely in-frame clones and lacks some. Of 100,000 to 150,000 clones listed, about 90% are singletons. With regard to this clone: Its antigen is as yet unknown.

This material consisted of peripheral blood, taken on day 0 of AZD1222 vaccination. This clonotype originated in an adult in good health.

The CDR3 region is CASSSLKPYEQYF. CDR3 DNA: TGTGCCAGCAGCTCCCTCAAGCCCTACGAGCAGTACTTC. This chain joins TRBV7-9 and TRBJ2-7; D not resolved. Trimming left V 4 bases short and J 2 bases short, with 9 bases between. Germline CDR1 and CDR2: SEHNR and FQNEAQ (reference sequence). This CDR3 has 13 amino acids.